This T cell receptor beta chain was obtained from a study of preoperative IRX-2 immunotherapy in early breast cancer. The sample's treatment: preoperative locoregional IRX-2 cytokine immunotherapy. Samples came from a phase Ib trial of preoperative locoregional IRX-2 cytokine immunotherapy. V was shortened by 4 bases and J by 3 bases, with 13 bases between the two germline ends. Germline V CDR1 and CDR2: SQVTM, ANQGSEA. This CDR3 contains 13 residues. The data were produced by immunoSEQ multiplex PCR, yet TCRdb's version contains in-frame clones alone and is incomplete. The data show some 99,000 clones, approximately 90% seen once.

The sequenced sample was tumor tissue, obtained after IRX-2 immunotherapy. The chain links TRBV29-1 to TRBJ2-7, with a possible D match to TRBD2 (6 bases). This sequence was found in a human donor with breast cancer. Here the CDR3 reads CSVVGQGGYEQYF. CDR3 DNA: TGCAGCGTTGTGGGCCAGGGAGGCTACGAGCAGTACTTC.